What follows describes a single TCR beta chain. The data were obtained in a study of blood T cell repertoires in COVID-19. Background on the study: Acute and convalescent COVID-19 samples came from the United States, Italy and Spain. PBMCs, B-cell-depleted T cells, or T cells provided the cDNA or gDNA that made up the material.

Original processing methods: Amplification from reference gene primers served as the basis for estimated nucleated cell counts. The method was immunoSEQ multiplex PCR; TCRdb's version includes in-frame clones alone and lacks a portion of them. Clone size and the V and J calls come from that table; the DNA yielded D and trimming. The sample gives 130,000 to 150,000 clones, approximately 80% of which show up once; roughly 2.9% is in the top ten. This sequence was found in a woman in her thirties or forties with active or convalescent COVID-19. The sample consisted of peripheral blood.

The CDR3, as DNA: TGTGCCAGCAATCAGGACAGAAACAATGAGCAGTTCTTC. This gives the protein CASNQDRNNEQFF. This rearrangement joins TRBV2 to TRBJ2-1; tentative D call: TRBD1 (6 bases). CDR3 length: 13 amino acids. Germline V gene data show CDR1 as SNHLY and CDR2 as FYNNEI. Trimming cost V 7 bases and J 5 bases, with 12 bases left between them. The entire variable domain, with the rest obtained from reference TRBV2 and TRBJ2-1, is as follows: EPEVTQTPSHQVTQMGQEVILRCVPISNHLYFYWYRQILGQKVEFLVSFYNNEISEKSEIFDDQFSVERPDGSNFTLKIRSTKLEDSAMYFCASNQDRNNEQFFGPGTRLTVL.